The table lists the clone carrying this TCR beta chain with a few counts. Its specificity is unknown. The CDR3 has 14 residues. Germline V CDR1 and CDR2: SEHNR, FQNEAQ (reference sequence). Deletions cut 2 bases from V and 5 bases from J, with 12 bases between. Via MiXCR, TCRdb re-called the RT-PCR reads, giving one row per CDR3 protein. In the table there are 550,000 to 800,000 distinct CDR3 sequences, more than 11% of which are singletons. The data belong to a study of response to subunit inactivated influenza vaccine. Points from the study as a whole: Each seasonal influenza vaccination, the authors suggested, recruits few new T cells.

The sample was PBMCs from blood, taken less than 15 days before vaccination. The origin of this receptor is a man aged 45-60 years who received an inactivated influenza vaccine. The chain is built from TRBV7-9 and TRBJ1-2, with D uncertain. In DNA form, the CDR3 reads TGTGCCAGCAGCTTACTCGGGTCGGCATATGGCTACACCTTC. Its protein product is CASSLLGSAYGYTF.